Presented here are 21 T cell receptor beta chains from one specimen sequenced in a study of a mutant IDH1 vaccine in newly diagnosed glioma. The protocol was immunoSEQ multiplex PCR, while the TCRdb copy is restricted to in-frame clones and leaves out a portion. The data show about 94,000 clones, with around nine tenths seen just once and 0.6% to 0.95% held by the top ten. As to time point: week 47, end of study. The content of each vaccine dose was 300 ug of mutant IDH1 20-mer peptide, and topical imiquimod accompanied it. Their recognized antigens are unknown. Specimen: PBMCs, collected from a glioma patient whose treatment included an IDH1 peptide vaccine. These receptors originate from a woman in her 50s with glioma.

This clone was seen a handful of times. The V gene is TRBV5-1, the J gene TRBJ1-1, with D unresolved. V dropped 4 bases and J dropped 1 base, with 8 bases sitting between them. Germline V lookup: CDR1 SGHRS, CDR2 YFSETQ. The CDR3 spans 13 residues. CDR3 in amino acids: CASSTDKNTEAFF. CDR3 nucleotide sequence: TGCGCCAGCAGCACCGACAAGAACACTGAAGCTTTCTTT.

V and J are TRBV11-2 and TRBJ2-5; 8 positions agree with TRBD1. In germline, CDR1 is SGHAT, CDR2 FQNNGV. The V gene end was trimmed by 5 bases and the J gene end by 5 bases; junction bases not matched to a gene: 7. CDR3 size: 14 residues. CDR3 coding DNA: TGTGCCAGCAGCCCCCGGACAGGGCCGGAGACCCAGTACTTC. Encoded protein: CASSPRTGPETQYF. The variable domain in full, with the rest retrieved from reference TRBV11-2 and TRBJ2-5, is EAGVAQSPRYKIIEKRQSVAFWCNPISGHATLYWYQQILGQGPKLLIQFQNNGVVDDSQLPKDRFSAERLKGVDSTLKIQPAKLEDSAVYLCASSPRTGPETQYFGPGTRLLVL.

CDR3 region: CASSPGTAGGYTF. The CDR3 DNA reads as TGTGCCAGCAGTCCCGGGACAGCGGGTGGCTACACCTTC. The chain couples TRBV5-6 to TRBJ1-2; 7 bases fit TRBD1. Per the germline V gene, CDR1 is SGHDT and CDR2 is YYEEEE. CDR3 length: 13 amino acids. The V segment lost 5 bases and the J segment 7 bases; nucleotides outside the gene matches: 8.

As concerns this clone: A read error may produce the germline difference seen at one junction end. The chain carries TRBV7-9 and TRBJ2-5; D might be TRBD1 or TRBD2, each matching 5 bases. Germline values: CDR1 SEHNR, CDR2 FQNEAQ (reference sequence). CDR3 size: 14 residues. CDR3 in amino acids: CASSSPGPLETQYF. CDR3 sequence (DNA): TGTGCTAGCAGCTCACCGGGACCTTTAGAGACCCAGTACTTC. Full variable domain (missing parts from reference TRBV7-9 and TRBJ2-5): DTGVSQNPRHKITKRGQNVTFRCDPISEHNRLYWYRQTLGQGPEFLTYFQNEAQLEKSRLLSDRFSAERPKGSFSTLEIQRTEQGDSAMYLCASSSPGPLETQYFGPGTRLLVL.

The rearrangement uses TRBV6-5 and TRBJ2-1; TRBD1 might be the D (5 bases). The CDR3 has 15 residues. Germline loops: CDR1 MNHEY, CDR2 SVGAGI. Trimming shortened V by 0 bases and J by 5 bases, and 11 bases separated the two germline ends. The CDR3 reads CASSYSGQGNNEQFF. The CDR3, as DNA: TGTGCCAGCAGTTACTCCGGGCAGGGTAACAATGAGCAGTTCTTC.

This clone showed up just once. V is TRBV6-6 and J is TRBJ1-1; D gene uncertain. The CDR3 sequence is 13 residues long. V was pared by 3 bases and J by 0 bases, with 5 bases between. Germline CDR1 is MNHNY and CDR2 is SVGAGI (reference sequence). The CDR3 sequence: CASSYQMNTEAFF. CDR3 bases: TGTGCCAGCAGTTATCAGATGAACACTGAAGCTTTCTTT.

The chain joins TRBV28 to TRBJ2-1; D uncertain. The germline V and J ends were trimmed by 5 bases and 6 bases, with 5 bases remaining between them. The V gene's germline CDR1 is MDHEN and CDR2 SYDVKM. The CDR3 is made up of 11 amino acids. Here the CDR3 reads CASSPSNEQFF. In DNA, the CDR3 is TGTGCCAGCAGTCCAAGCAATGAGCAGTTCTTC.

This rearrangement joins TRBV7-8 to TRBJ2-2; 9 bases are shared with TRBD1. The CDR3 spans 15 residues. Trimming removed 5 bases from V and 5 bases from J; junction bases left unmatched: 6. Germline assignment: CDR1 SGHVS and CDR2 FQNEAQ. The DNA for the CDR3 is TGTGCCAGCAGCAGGGACAGGGTAGGGACCGGGGAGCTGTTTTTT. It encodes CASSRDRVGTGELFF.

This clone has just one count. The chain carries TRBV15 and TRBJ1-5; D not certain. With 2 bases removed from V and 4 bases from J, the gap between germline ends came to 6 bases. CDR1 is LNHNV, CDR2 YYDKDF, per germline (reference sequence). The CDR3 sequence is 13 residues long. This CDR3 reads CATSRIPNQPQHF. CDR3 DNA: TGTGCCACCAGCAGAATCCCGAATCAGCCCCAGCATTTT.

V and J are TRBV6-1 and TRBJ2-7; TRBD1 or TRBD2 may be the D gene (5 bases each). Trimming cost V 1 base and J 3 bases, with 16 bases left between them. From germline, CDR1 is MNHNS and CDR2 SASEGT. The CDR3 spans 16 residues. This CDR3 is CASSEDLGTVVYEQYF. As DNA, the CDR3 is TGTGCCAGCAGTGAAGATCTTGGGACGGTCGTCTACGAGCAGTACTTC.

The chain carries TRBV7-2 and TRBJ2-5, with 11 bases fitting TRBD2. This CDR3 is built from 16 residues. The germline V gene encodes CDR1 SGHTA and CDR2 FQGNSA. The V and J ends lost 5 bases and 2 bases, in that order; junction bases with no gene match: 7. CDR3 region: CASSRTSGSMQETQYF. CDR3 sequence (DNA): TGTGCCAGCAGCCGTACTAGCGGGAGTATGCAAGAGACCCAGTACTTC.

The rearrangement joins TRBV11-2 to TRBJ2-1; 7 bases map to TRBD2. V was pared by 0 bases and J by 8 bases, with 4 bases of the junction left unmatched. The CDR3 sequence is 14 residues long. Germline CDR1 reads SGHAT; CDR2 reads FQNNGV. This chain's CDR3 is CASSLEAGEDEQFF. The CDR3 DNA is TGTGCCAGCAGCTTAGAGGCGGGAGAAGATGAGCAGTTCTTC. The full variable domain, its missing parts supplied by reference TRBV11-2 and TRBJ2-1, is EAGVAQSPRYKIIEKRQSVAFWCNPISGHATLYWYQQILGQGPKLLIQFQNNGVVDDSQLPKDRFSAERLKGVDSTLKIQPAKLEDSAVYLCASSLEAGEDEQFFGPGTRLTVL.

The V call is TRBV9, the J call TRBJ2-7; D possibly matches TRBD1 or TRBD2 (6 bases each). The V and J ends lost 3 bases and 5 bases respectively, with 24 bases between them. Germline values: CDR1 SGDLS, CDR2 YYNGEE. The CDR3 has 17 residues. CDR3 residues: CASSDNRVKAGIDEQYF. The CDR3 region has the DNA TGTGCCAGCAGCGACAACAGGGTGAAGGCGGGAATTGACGAGCAGTACTTC.

The chain has TRBV7-6 and TRBJ1-5, with a weak D call TRBD1 (5 bases). Germline lookup yields CDR1 SGHVS and CDR2 FNYEAQ. CDR3 length: 14 amino acids. Trimming took off 5 bases at V and 6 bases at J, with 14 bases between the two ends. CDR3 in DNA: TGTGCCAGCAGCGAGGGGAGGAGTGGTCAGCCCCAGCATTTT. It encodes CASSEGRSGQPQHF.

The chain is built from TRBV9 and TRBJ2-4; 11 nucleotides agree with TRBD1. There are 15 residues in the CDR3. V lost 0 bases to trimming and J lost 7 bases; unmatched junction nucleotides: 3. Germline CDR1 SGDLS, CDR2 YYNGEE. CDR3 DNA: TGTGCCAGCAGCGTAGGGACAGGGGGCGTTAACATTCAGTACTTC. It encodes CASSVGTGGVNIQYF.

The chain is built from TRBV10-2 and TRBJ1-6, with 8 positions matching TRBD1. Germline V gene lookup returns CDR1 WSHSY and CDR2 SAAADI. The J segment lost 8 bases and the V segment lost 2 bases, leaving 5 bases of the junction unmatched. The CDR3 is made up of 15 amino acids. CDR3 region: CASSESETGDSPLHF. The CDR3 nucleotides read TGCGCCAGCAGTGAGAGCGAGACAGGGGATTCACCCCTCCACTTT.

This chain joins TRBV2 and TRBJ2-1, with D unclear. The ends were cut back, 4 bases at V and 9 bases at J, with 4 bases in the middle. The germline CDR1 and CDR2 sequences are SNHLY and FYNNEI. This CDR3 region has 10 residues. The CDR3 is CASSVGEQFF. The CDR3 region has the DNA TGTGCCAGCAGTGTGGGTGAGCAGTTCTTC.

V usage is TRBV10-2 and J usage is TRBJ2-7; 8 bases agree with TRBD1. The CDR3 consists of 14 residues. Germline trimming cut 5 bases from V and 1 base from J; bases unmatched to any gene: 4. CDR1 is WSHSY and CDR2 is SAAADI in the germline V gene. The CDR3 DNA reads TGCGCCAGCAGTCGGACAGGGACTTCCTACGAGCAGTACTTC. This encodes CASSRTGTSYEQYF.

The sample holds one count of this clone. The genes are TRBV7-3 and TRBJ1-2; 7 positions agree with TRBD1. Per germline, CDR1 SGHTA and CDR2 FQGTGA. The CDR3 has 16 residues. The junction had 8 bases not matched to a gene; V was cut back by 4 bases and J by 0 bases. The CDR3 coding sequence is TGTGCCAGCAGCTCGTCCAGGGGGGTAGCTAACTATGGCTACACCTTC. Protein sequence: CASSSSRGVANYGYTF.

The gene calls are TRBV5-6 and TRBJ1-4; 7 bases fit TRBD1. The CDR3 consists of 15 residues. Germline V CDR1 and CDR2: SGHDT, YYEEEE. V was clipped by 4 bases and J by 0 bases; unmatched bases: 3. As DNA, the CDR3 is TGTGCCAGCAGCCCCCAGGGGGCAACTAATGAAAAACTGTTTTTT. It translates to CASSPQGATNEKLFF.

The chain combines TRBV27 with TRBJ1-6; no clear D gene. Germline values: CDR1 MNHEY, CDR2 SMNVEV (reference sequence). This CDR3 region has 13 residues. V gave up 10 bases and J gave up 4 bases, with 11 bases separating them. CDR3 protein: CATRRTYNSPLHF. The DNA of the CDR3 is TGTGCCACCAGACGGACTTATAATTCACCCCTCCACTTT.